This TCR beta chain appears in the sequencing data of a study of human T cells and chemical hapten exposure. V lost 5 bases, J lost 0 bases, and 17 bases lay in between. CDR1 is MDHEN and CDR2 is SYDVKM in the germline V gene. The CDR3 extends over 16 amino acids. Specified time point: patch test 1, 2 weeks after DPC sensitization. The treatment here: therapeutic diphenylcyclopropenone sensitization with weekly scalp DPC. TCRdb fed the RACE reads into MiXCR, producing one record per CDR3 protein. This sample has 340,000 or so distinct CDR3 sequences, with about 7% found just once. In its sample, this clonotype was seen a few times.

The sequenced sample was whole blood, obtained in connection with sensitization to the hapten diphenylcyclopropenone (DPC). The TCR was taken from a woman under 30 with alopecia areata. Some clones in this sample may be carry-over from other donors' samples. The rearrangement uses TRBV28 and TRBJ2-7, with D possibly being TRBD2 (6 bases). The CDR3 region is CASSTFWDGSSYEQYF. Written as DNA, the CDR3 is TGTGCCAGCAGTACGTTCTGGGACGGGAGCTCCTACGAGCAGTACTTC.